The clone carrying this TCR beta chain was picked up a small number of times. Sequenced by immunoSEQ multiplex PCR; TCRdb stores in-frame clones only, minus some. The sample lists around 100,000 clones, roughly 71% occurring once. The CDR3 covers 16 residues. The germline gives CDR1 MNHEY, CDR2 SMNVEV (reference sequence). Between the trimmed V and J ends, which lost 6 bases and 0 bases, there was a span of 15 bases. These data belong to a study of blood T cell repertoires in COVID-19. Material for sequencing was peripheral blood. This chain connects TRBV27 to TRBJ1-3; D gene unclear. The sequence was obtained from a man at least 80 years old with acute or convalescent COVID-19. CDR3 loop: CASSINYAYSGNTIYF. The CDR3 DNA reads as TGTGCCAGCAGCATAAATTATGCCTACTCTGGAAACACCATATATTTT.